The 18 T cell receptor beta chains presented below share a single source sample, sequenced in a study of blood T cell repertoires in COVID-19. The protocol was immunoSEQ multiplex PCR, while the TCRdb copy is restricted to in-frame clones and leaves out a portion. Of some 180,000 clones in the sample, more than 85% are singletons; the top ten hold around 23%. The sample was PBMCs or T cells enriched from blood (not recorded which). These receptors all come from a woman between 40 and 50 years old in a cohort exposed to, infected with or recovered from COVID-19 (not recorded which).

The chain has TRBV7-2 and TRBJ1-1, with D unresolved. The CDR3 covers 14 residues. Trimming left V 0 bases short and J 11 bases short, with 16 bases between. CDR1 SGHTA and CDR2 FQGNSA come from the germline V gene. CDR3 in DNA: TGTGCCAGCAGCTTAGCTCTTTCCGCGAGGAAGGCTTTCTTT. Amino acids: CASSLALSARKAFF.

Here the CDR3 reads CASSEGGDRQPQHF. The CDR3 coding sequence is TGTGCCAGCAGTGAAGGGGGGGACAGGCAGCCCCAGCATTTT. The chain carries TRBV7-9 and TRBJ1-5; 8 bases fit TRBD1. With V trimmed by 6 bases and J by 7 bases, 8 bases remained unmatched. Germline assignment: CDR1 SEHNR and CDR2 FQNEAQ (reference sequence). The CDR3 is 14 amino acids. Based on the CDR3 plus reference TRBV7-9 and TRBJ1-5, the full variable domain is DTGVSQNPRHKITKRGQNVTFRCDPISEHNRLYWYRQTLGQGPEFLTYFQNEAQLEKSRLLSDRFSAERPKGSFSTLEIQRTEQGDSAMYLCASSEGGDRQPQHFGDGTRLSIL.

The rearrangement uses TRBV6-2 or TRBV6-3 and TRBJ2-1; TRBD2 matches 9 bases. Trimming at V came to 5 bases and at J to 4 bases, leaving 3 bases not matched to a gene. This CDR3 has 14 residues. CDR1 MNHEY and CDR2 SVGEGT come from the germline V gene. CDR3 sequence reads: CASSRLAEYNEQFF. DNA for the CDR3: TGTGCCAGCAGTCGACTAGCGGAGTACAATGAGCAGTTCTTC.

The chain has TRBV29-1 and TRBJ2-1; 9 bases agree with TRBD1. The CDR3 has 17 amino acids. Germline V CDR1 and CDR2: SQVTM, ANQGSEA. Losses at the gene ends were 0 bases for V and 7 bases for J; bases not matched to a gene: 13. The CDR3 loop reads CSVEDLLGTGQLNEQFF. Here the CDR3 DNA reads TGCAGCGTTGAAGATCTTCTGGGGACAGGGCAACTTAATGAGCAGTTCTTC.

The gene calls are TRBV7-8 and TRBJ2-3; no reliable D call. Trimming shortened V by 4 bases and J by 1 base, and 15 bases separated the two germline ends. Germline V CDR1 and CDR2: SGHVS, FQNEAQ. The length of the CDR3 is 16 residues. This CDR3 is CASSSYRSPGTDTQYF. Written as DNA, the CDR3 is TGTGCCAGCAGCTCATACAGATCCCCTGGCACAGATACGCAGTATTTT.

This clone has just a few counts. This chain links TRBV3-1 (or the pseudogene TRBV3-2) with TRBJ1-1; possible D gene TRBD1, 5 bases. The CDR3 spans 14 residues. Per germline, CDR1 LGHDT and CDR2 YNNKEL (reference sequence). Deletions cut 4 bases from V and 4 bases from J, with 13 bases between. CDR3 sequence: CASSPAGITTEAFF. The CDR3 bases are TGTGCCAGCAGCCCCGCAGGGATTACCACTGAAGCTTTCTTT.

The CDR3 nucleotides read TGTGCCAGTACCCAAAGGGGGACACCCAGCTCTGGAAACACCATATATTTT. It is translated as CASTQRGTPSSGNTIYF. The chain combines TRBV19 with TRBJ1-3, with a weak D call TRBD1 (6 bases). In germline, CDR1 is LNHDA, CDR2 SQIVND (reference sequence). CDR3 length equals 17 residues. V was pared by 7 bases and J by 0 bases, with 19 bases between.

The DNA of the CDR3 is TGTGCCAGCAGCTTTTCCAGGGGCAACACTGAAGCTTTCTTT. It translates to CASSFSRGNTEAFF. The chain carries TRBV11-2 and TRBJ1-1; the D gene is possibly TRBD1 (6 bases). Germline CDR1 and CDR2: SGHAT and FQNNGV. V dropped 3 bases and J dropped 2 bases, with 10 bases sitting between them. The CDR3 consists of 14 residues.

This sequence joins TRBV5-1 and TRBJ1-2; 8 positions agree with TRBD1. Germline V gene sequence: CDR1 SGHRS, CDR2 YFSETQ. Trimming took 3 bases from V and 5 from J; bases not matched to a gene: 15. CDR3 length: 17 amino acids. CDR3: CASSYNSPTTGGYGYTF. CDR3 nucleotide sequence: TGCGCCAGCAGCTACAATTCTCCTACAACAGGGGGGTATGGCTACACCTTC.

This clone was seen a handful of times. This chain links TRBV28 with TRBJ1-4; D ambiguous. Germline V CDR1 and CDR2: MDHEN, SYDVKM. The CDR3 runs 14 residues. Trimming shortened V by 4 bases and J by 5 bases, and 11 bases separated the two germline ends. CDR3 coding DNA: TGTGCCAGCAGTTCACCTTACCTAAATGAAAAACTGTTTTTT. This translates into CASSSPYLNEKLFF.

In nucleotides, the CDR3 is TGTGCCAGCAGCCCCATTGGGGCTAGCAATCAGCCCCAGCATTTT. It codes for CASSPIGASNQPQHF. This chain joins TRBV3-1 (or the pseudogene TRBV3-2) and TRBJ1-5, with D possibly matching TRBD1 (5 bases). The CDR3 runs 15 residues. Germline V gene sequence: CDR1 LGHDT, CDR2 YNNKEL (reference sequence). V lost 4 bases to trimming and J lost 0 bases, with 10 bases between them.

The chain carries TRBV3-1 (or the pseudogene TRBV3-2) and TRBJ1-5, with TRBD1 as a possible D gene (6 bases). Germline-derived CDR1 and CDR2 are LGHDT and YNNKEL (reference sequence). The CDR3 has 19 amino acids. The V gene lost 0 bases and the J gene lost 0 bases, with 18 bases spanning the gap. The CDR3 DNA is TGTGCCAGCAGCCAAGAGAGAGGTCAACAGGGTTATAGCAATCAGCCCCAGCATTTT. Its protein is CASSQERGQQGYSNQPQHF.

The chain uses TRBV9 and TRBJ2-2; the D gene is possibly TRBD1 (6 bases). This CDR3 has 13 amino acids. V was clipped by 4 bases and J by 5 bases, with 9 bases between them. Germline CDR1 reads SGDLS; CDR2 reads YYNGEE. CDR3 sequence reads: CASSTQGTGELFF. CDR3 nucleotides: TGTGCCAGCAGCACACAGGGAACCGGGGAGCTGTTTTTT.

This chain links TRBV3-1 (or the pseudogene TRBV3-2) with TRBJ2-1; D perhaps matches TRBD1 (6 bases). Deletions cut 0 bases from V and 8 bases from J, with 11 bases between. The CDR3 extends over 14 amino acids. Germline V lookup: CDR1 LGHDT, CDR2 YNNKEL (reference sequence). The CDR3 loop reads CASSQEWGQDEQFF. DNA of the CDR3: TGTGCCAGCAGCCAAGAATGGGGGCAGGATGAGCAGTTCTTC.

This chain uses TRBV27 with TRBJ2-2, with 15 positions matching TRBD2. The CDR3 spans 19 residues. Germline V gives CDR1 MNHEY, CDR2 SMNVEV (reference sequence). V lost 3 bases, J lost 1 base, and 6 bases stayed unmatched. The CDR3 here is CASSFGLAGGTWNTGELFF. The CDR3 DNA reads TGTGCCAGCAGTTTCGGACTAGCGGGGGGGACATGGAACACCGGGGAGCTGTTTTTT.

V usage is TRBV4-2 and J usage is TRBJ2-4, with D perhaps TRBD1 (5 bases). This CDR3 contains 17 residues. Germline V CDR1 and CDR2: LGHNA, YNFKEQ. Trimming removed 6 bases at V and 0 bases at J, with 18 bases between. In DNA form, the CDR3 reads TGTGCCAGCAGTTCCGACTGGGCAGGGATAGCCAAAAACATTCAGTACTTC. Residues: CASSSDWAGIAKNIQYF.

This clone is a singleton in its sample. V and J are TRBV6-6 and TRBJ2-3, with TRBD2 matching 14 bases. The CDR3 length is 16 residues. Trimming took 5 bases from V and 2 from J; bases not matched to a gene: 3. Germline V gene sequence: CDR1 MNHNY, CDR2 SVGAGI (reference sequence). The CDR3 DNA follows: TGTGCCAGCAGTAGACTAGCGGGGGGGAACACAGATACGCAGTATTTT. As protein: CASSRLAGGNTDTQYF.

The chain employs TRBV13 and TRBJ1-3; TRBD1 aligns across 8 bases. The trim removed 4 bases at V and 5 bases at J, leaving 4 bases unmatched. Germline V lookup: CDR1 PRHDT, CDR2 FYEKMQ (reference sequence). This CDR3 has 14 residues. The CDR3 DNA is TGTGCCAGCAGCTCCCGGACAGGGAGAAACACCATATATTTT. Encoded protein: CASSSRTGRNTIYF.